The clone carrying this T cell receptor beta chain has ten or more counts. Its target is unknown. A much larger clone lies one base from this, so it may be a read error. This sample is drawn from a study of lung T cells in sarcoidosis with Löfgren's syndrome. Study outcomes and limitations: Multiple Löfgren's syndrome patients reportedly shared TRAV12-1 and TRBV2 CDR3 motifs, suggesting public CD4+ TCRs. Versus controls, Löfgren's syndrome patients reportedly showed TRAV12-1 and TRBV2 as most expanded.

In TCRdb, the reads were re-called with MiXCR into one record per CDR3 protein. The sample consists of about 9,400 distinct CDR3 sequences, about 20% of them appearing once. Germline lookup yields CDR1 DFQATT and CDR2 SNEGSKA (reference sequence). CDR3 length: 15 amino acids. V shed 2 bases, J shed 5 bases, and the junction held 9 bases outside the gene matches. Sequencing used CD4+ T cells from bronchoalveolar lavage. The V and J genes are TRBV20-1 and TRBJ2-1; TRBD2 matches at 7 bases. This sequence originates from a human donor with sarcoidosis (Löfgren's syndrome or another form), or a control subject (not recorded which). CDR3 sequence reads: CSARSRGGVHNEQFF. As DNA, the CDR3 is TGCAGTGCTAGATCGCGGGGAGGGGTCCACAATGAGCAGTTCTTC.